This T cell receptor (beta chain) appears in the sequencing data of a study of CD8 T cells in Susac syndrome. Study in general: Patients with Susac syndrome, at blood draw, were therapy-naive, on corticosteroids, or on intravenous immunoglobulin alone.

Sequencing of TCR beta was undertaken in CD8+ and CD4+ T cells derived from blood. Negative isolation yielded the CD8+ and CD4+ T cells, while FACS enriched the TEMRA cells. An input of about 0.5 to 1 ug of RNA was subjected to reverse transcription using random hexamers. Across 54 Vbeta and 13 Jbeta, immunoSEQ multiplex PCR amplified TCR beta CDR3. MiXCR, run by TCRdb on the immunoSEQ multiplex PCR reads, gives a single entry per CDR3 protein. The sample holds around 110,000 distinct CDR3 sequences; 96% are singletons and the top ten take approximately 0.15%. CDR1 and CDR2 (germline): SGDLS, YYNGEE. The CDR3 runs 15 residues. The V gene end was trimmed by 3 bases and the J gene end by 9 bases; junction bases not matched to a gene: 12.

This TCR came from a human donor with Susac syndrome. The chain combines TRBV9 with TRBJ2-1, with 7 bases fitting TRBD1. The sample was CD4+ T cells from PBMCs. The CDR3 protein is CASSARTTGNVEQFF. The CDR3 DNA reads as TGTGCCAGCAGCGCGCGGACGACAGGGAACGTTGAGCAGTTCTTC.